Each of the 26 T cell receptor beta chains below was sequenced from the same sample in a study of PD-1 blockade in classical Hodgkin lymphoma. Time point here: newly diagnosed, previously untreated cHL patient sample. The data were produced by immunoSEQ multiplex PCR, yet TCRdb's version contains in-frame clones alone and is incomplete. Of tens of thousands of clones listed, more than 85% were seen once; the top ten hold 2% to 3%. Sample: peripheral blood mononuclear cells (PBMCs). The origin of the receptors is a human donor with classical Hodgkin lymphoma.

The chain couples TRBV27 to TRBJ2-3; tentatively, D is TRBD1 or TRBD2 (5 bases each). This CDR3 contains 15 residues. Between the trimmed V and J ends, which lost 3 bases and 2 bases, there was a span of 12 bases. Germline CDR1 and CDR2: MNHEY and SMNVEV (reference sequence). The CDR3 sequence: CASSLGVRNTDTQYF. DNA for the CDR3: TGTGCCAGCAGTTTGGGGGTCAGAAACACAGATACGCAGTATTTT.

Only one count was recorded for this clone. The chain recombines TRBV5-5 with TRBJ2-7, with D possibly TRBD2 on 7 matching bases. V lost 3 bases to trimming and J lost 3 bases, with 16 bases between them. CDR1 and CDR2 from the germline V gene are SGHKS and YYEKEE (reference sequence). The CDR3 extends over 15 amino acids. The CDR3 loop is CASSSSGGGFYEQYF. The CDR3 coding sequence is TGTGCCAGCAGCTCCAGCGGCGGGGGCTTCTACGAGCAGTACTTC.

This chain connects TRBV28 to TRBJ2-1, with unresolved D. The CDR3 is 16 residues long. With 8 bases removed from V and 5 bases from J, the gap between germline ends came to 22 bases. Per the germline V gene, CDR1 is MDHEN and CDR2 is SYDVKM. As DNA, the CDR3 is TGTGCCAGCTCTACTATCGGCCAGGTTCTGGACAATGAGCAGTTCTTC. It encodes CASSTIGQVLDNEQFF.

This chain links TRBV2 with TRBJ1-5; D perhaps matches TRBD1 (6 bases). The CDR3 has 14 amino acids. CDR1 is SNHLY, CDR2 FYNNEI, per germline. Trimming removed 2 bases from V and 5 bases from J, with 10 bases in between. Here the CDR3 DNA reads TGTGCCAGCAGTGAAATAGGGGGGTATCAGCCCCAGCATTTT. Translated: CASSEIGGYQPQHF.

The chain employs TRBV4-1 and TRBJ1-4; 10 bases align to TRBD1. Per the germline V gene, CDR1 is MGHRA and CDR2 is YSYEKL. With 0 bases clipped from V and 1 base from J, the junction kept 8 bases outside the gene matches. The CDR3 has 19 amino acids. The CDR3 coding sequence is TGCGCCAGCAGCCAAGATTGGACAGGGGGAGGTATAACTAATGAAAAACTGTTTTTT. Translating gives CASSQDWTGGGITNEKLFF.

The V and J genes are TRBV7-2 and TRBJ1-5; D unresolved. Germline V gives CDR1 SGHTA, CDR2 FQGNSA. The length of the CDR3 is 14 residues. V was cut by 1 base and J by 4 bases, with 8 bases left in between. The CDR3 DNA is TGTGCCAGCAGCTTAGGGCCCGAAAATCAGCCCCAGCATTTT. Translation: CASSLGPENQPQHF.

This clone was recorded only once. The J gene is TRBJ1-6, the V gene TRBV7-2; D unresolved. Germline V gene data show CDR1 as SGHTA and CDR2 as FQGNSA. Trimming removed 2 bases at V and 10 bases at J, with 15 bases between. The CDR3 is made up of 15 amino acids. The CDR3 DNA reads TGTGCCAGCAGCTTATCTAACGGGATTGGATCACCCCTCCACTTT. Its protein is CASSLSNGIGSPLHF.

The rearrangement uses TRBV18 and TRBJ1-6, with TRBD1 matching 8 bases. The CDR3 loop spans 16 amino acids. Trimming removed 2 bases from V and 8 bases from J; junction bases left unmatched: 8. CDR1 KGHSH and CDR2 LQKENI come from the germline V gene. CDR3 residues: CASSPRDRLRYSPLHF. The DNA for the CDR3 is TGTGCCAGCTCACCAAGGGACAGGTTGAGGTATTCACCCCTCCACTTT.

Written as DNA, the CDR3 is TGTGCCAGCTCACCAAGGGAAGGGGTCACCGGGGAGCTGTTTTTT. It translates to CASSPREGVTGELFF. V gene TRBV18 combines with J gene TRBJ2-2; D perhaps matches TRBD1 (5 bases). The ends were cut back, 2 bases at V and 4 bases at J, with 11 bases in the middle. CDR1 and CDR2 (germline): KGHSH, LQKENI. There are 15 residues in the CDR3.

The J gene is TRBJ2-7, the V gene TRBV30, with 9 nucleotides matching TRBD1. The CDR3 sequence is 13 residues long. V lost 1 base and J lost 8; bases outside the gene matches: 6. Germline V gene data show CDR1 as GTSNPN and CDR2 as SVGIG (reference sequence). The CDR3 loop is CAWSAGTGRQQYF. The DNA of the CDR3 is TGTGCCTGGAGTGCCGGGACAGGGAGGCAGCAGTACTTC.

This clone was recorded only once. V is TRBV6-5 and J is TRBJ1-2, with unresolved D. This CDR3 region has 14 residues. Per the germline V gene, CDR1 is MNHEY and CDR2 is SVGAGI. V lost 4 bases and J lost 3, with 12 bases in between. CDR3 DNA: TGTGCCAGCAGTTCTTACCTGGCGGACTATGGCTACACCTTC. Translated: CASSSYLADYGYTF.

The chain is built from TRBV6-1 and TRBJ2-1; 9 bases line up with TRBD2. The V segment lost 6 bases and the J segment 4 bases; nucleotides outside the gene matches: 7. The CDR3 is 15 amino acids. Germline V gene lookup returns CDR1 MNHNS and CDR2 SASEGT. The CDR3 sequence is CASRSSGAGYNEQFF. Here the CDR3 DNA reads TGTGCCAGCAGGTCTAGCGGGGCGGGTTACAATGAGCAGTTCTTC.

The V and J genes are TRBV30 and TRBJ1-3; 7 bases are shared with TRBD1. Looked up from germline, CDR1 is GTSNPN and CDR2 is SVGIG (reference sequence). The CDR3 sequence is 14 residues long. V lost 5 bases, J lost 1 base, and 5 bases stayed unmatched. The CDR3 nucleotides read TGTGCCTGGGGTGACAGGGCTTCTGGAAACACCATATATTTT. Translating gives CAWGDRASGNTIYF.

The chain is built from TRBV2 and TRBJ2-5; D remains unclear. CDR1 and CDR2 from the germline V gene are SNHLY and FYNNEI. V was clipped by 1 base and J by 4 bases, with 7 bases between them. The CDR3 is 13 residues long. CDR3: CASSEGWRETQYF. DNA for the CDR3: TGTGCCAGCAGTGAAGGCTGGAGAGAGACCCAGTACTTC.

This chain uses TRBV28 with TRBJ1-2; possibly TRBD1 for D (6 bases). Per germline, CDR1 MDHEN and CDR2 SYDVKM. This CDR3 region has 16 residues. Trimming left V 6 bases short and J 4 bases short, with 21 bases between. The CDR3 loop is CASSLRVGQIIYGYTF. DNA of the CDR3: TGTGCCAGCAGCTTAAGAGTTGGACAGATAATCTATGGCTACACCTTC.

The V gene is TRBV7-2, the J gene TRBJ2-1; tentative D call: TRBD1 (6 bases). V lost 5 bases, J lost 4 bases, and 21 bases lay in between. Germline assignment: CDR1 SGHTA and CDR2 FQGNSA. CDR3 length: 17 amino acids. The CDR3, as DNA: TGTGCCAGCAGCCTTCCTTCCTTTTCCGGGACATACAATGAGCAGTTCTTC. This translates into CASSLPSFSGTYNEQFF.

The chain couples TRBV7-2 to TRBJ2-1; 13 nucleotides agree with TRBD2. Germline V gives CDR1 SGHTA, CDR2 FQGNSA. The V and J ends lost 5 bases and 8 bases, in that order; junction bases with no gene match: 12. The CDR3 length is 17 residues. The CDR3 DNA sequence: TGTGCCAGCAGCCTCCGCCCGGGACTAGCGGGGCGGCATGAGCAGTTCTTC. Translating gives CASSLRPGLAGRHEQFF.

The chain has TRBV10-2 and TRBJ1-2, with a possible D match to TRBD1 (5 bases). The CDR3 loop spans 12 amino acids. V was pared by 8 bases and J by 3 bases, with 10 bases between. Germline-derived CDR1 and CDR2 are WSHSY and SAAADI. The CDR3 DNA is TGCGCCAGCGGCAGGGATGACTATGGCTACACCTTC. Translation gives CASGRDDYGYTF.

J is TRBJ1-5 and V is TRBV6-6; 7 bases fit TRBD1. After removal of 6 bases from V and 1 base from J, the junction contained 3 bases not matched to a gene. The CDR3 consists of 14 residues. Germline values: CDR1 MNHNY, CDR2 SVGAGI (reference sequence). Written as DNA, the CDR3 is TGTGCCAGCAGACCAGGGGGGAGCAATCAGCCCCAGCATTTT. This sequence encodes CASRPGGSNQPQHF.

The chain couples TRBV18 to TRBJ1-1; D is perhaps TRBD1 (6 bases). Germline V gene sequence: CDR1 KGHSH, CDR2 LQKENI. This CDR3 spans 15 amino acids. Trimming stripped 2 bases from V and 1 base from J, with 11 bases between. The CDR3 DNA sequence: TGTGCCAGCTCACCATGGGGGCCACCGAACACTGAAGCTTTCTTT. Translation gives CASSPWGPPNTEAFF.

The rearrangement uses TRBV6-5 and TRBJ2-1, with 9 bases lining up with TRBD1. Unmatched junction bases numbered 7, after V lost 6 bases and J lost 4 bases. The CDR3 length is 15 residues. Germline CDR1 and CDR2: MNHEY and SVGAGI. Written as DNA, the CDR3 is TGTGCCAGCAGCCGTACAGGGGGCGGGTACAATGAGCAGTTCTTC. It encodes CASSRTGGGYNEQFF.

This chain connects TRBV11-2 to TRBJ2-3; D remains unclear. V lost 5 bases, J lost 2 bases, and 11 bases lay in between. Germline CDR1 is SGHAT and CDR2 is FQNNGV. The CDR3 extends over 14 amino acids. The CDR3 DNA is TGTGCCAGCAGCCCCGGCTATAACACAGATACGCAGTATTTT. It specifies CASSPGYNTDTQYF.

This sequence joins TRBV7-2 and TRBJ2-7; 9 bases are a match to TRBD2. The V gene's germline CDR1 is SGHTA and CDR2 FQGNSA. This CDR3 has 13 residues. Trimming took 4 bases from V and 3 from J; bases not matched to a gene: 1. CDR3 nucleotides: TGTGCCAGCAGCTCACTAGCGGGCTACGAGCAGTACTTC. Protein product: CASSSLAGYEQYF.

In this sample, this clone turned up once. The chain joins TRBV18 to TRBJ1-2; D call uncertain. This CDR3 is built from 17 residues. V was trimmed by 1 base and J by 2 bases, leaving 17 bases between them. Germline CDR1 and CDR2: KGHSH and LQKENI. The DNA for the CDR3 is TGTGCCAGCTCACCACTGGTAGGGAGTGTGGAAAACTATGGCTACACCTTC. It codes for CASSPLVGSVENYGYTF.

J is TRBJ2-6 and V is TRBV6-5; a weak D match, TRBD2 (5 bases). The CDR3 runs to 16 residues. Trimming took 0 bases from V and 2 from J, leaving 8 bases between them. Germline values: CDR1 MNHEY, CDR2 SVGAGI. Written as DNA, the CDR3 is TGTGCCAGCAGTTACTCACCGGAGGCTGGGGCCAACGTCCTGACTTTC. The encoded protein is CASSYSPEAGANVLTF.

The gene calls are TRBV19 and TRBJ2-1; perhaps TRBD1 as D (6 bases). Between the trimmed V and J ends, which lost 10 bases and 0 bases, there was a span of 10 bases. The CDR3 runs to 13 residues. From germline, CDR1 is LNHDA and CDR2 SQIVND (reference sequence). CDR3 nucleotides: TGTGCCACCCGGACAGTCTCCTACAATGAGCAGTTCTTC. Residues: CATRTVSYNEQFF.